The clone carrying this T cell receptor (beta chain) was picked up a small number of times. As yet, its antigen is unknown. An end of the junction differs from the germline gene, which may be a read error. The source of the sample is a study of CD8+CD57+ T cells in acquired aplastic anemia. Study context: Sorted CD4+ and CD8+ cells gave a mean 3.2 ug DNA, range roughly 0.19 to 30 ug.

Study-wide points: Between patients and controls, about 31 CD8+ CDR3 sequences were found in common. The CD8+ Simpson's diversity of patients and controls was not significantly different.

The CDR3 contains 14 residues. CDR1 and CDR2 (germline): SEHNR, FQNEAQ (reference sequence). An expansion of CD8+CD57+ cells by flow cytometry had been shown in patients chosen for sequencing. No therapy was given to patients before blood sampling. TCR beta VDJ and CDR3 profiling used genomic DNA as template. TCRdb analysed the reads with MiXCR anew, one entry per CDR3 protein. The sample holds 200,000 to 300,000 distinct CDR3 sequences, approximately 82% seen once. Sequencing was performed on sorted CD4+, CD8+, or CD8+CD57+ T cells (not recorded which) from PBMCs. V and J are TRBV7-9 and TRBJ2-3; 8 nucleotides agree with TRBD1. This clonotype was obtained from a human donor with aplastic anemia. The CDR3 DNA follows: TGTGCCAGCAGCCCCGCGACAGGGGATCACACAGATACGTTT. This encodes CASSPATGDHTDTF.